Listed below are T cell receptor beta chains from one sample, sequenced in a study of cytomegalovirus exposure and HLA in healthy donors. TCRdb's table, derived via immunoSEQ multiplex PCR, lists solely in-frame clones and lacks some. The sample carries about 190,000 clones, 84% recorded once. Sequenced material: PBMCs. These receptors originate from a boy aged 5-17 years in good health and CMV-seronegative. The CDR3 runs from the conserved cysteine through the conserved F or W. D genes are given only for firm matches. Size tells how often a clone was seen (once, few, many) or the class of an expanded clone, and some rows leave it out.

v_gene: TRBV12-5; j_gene: TRBJ1-3; abundance: NA; d_gene: NA; CDR3aa: CASGFRLLGNTIYF; CDR3nt: TGTGCTAGTGGTTTCAGGCTTCTCGGAAACACCATATATTTT
v_gene: TRBV10-3; j_gene: TRBJ1-2; abundance: NA; d_gene: NA; CDR3aa: CAISEQVQPSNYGYTF; CDR3nt: TGTGCCATCAGTGAACAGGTCCAACCTTCTAACTATGGCTACACCTTC
v_gene: TRBV19; j_gene: TRBJ1-1; abundance: once; d_gene: NA; CDR3aa: CASSYRTEAFF; CDR3nt: TGTGCCAGTAGTTATCGGACTGAAGCTTTCTTT
v_gene: TRBV7-9; j_gene: TRBJ1-2; abundance: once; d_gene: NA; CDR3aa: CSSSRTGSHYGYTF; CDR3nt: TGTTCCAGCAGCCGAACAGGGTCCCACTATGGCTACACCTTC
v_gene: TRBV10-3; j_gene: TRBJ1-5; abundance: NA; d_gene: TRBD1; CDR3aa: CAAGTDNQPQHF; CDR3nt: TGTGCCGCCGGGACAGACAATCAGCCCCAGCATTTT
v_gene: TRBV5-4; j_gene: TRBJ1-4; abundance: NA; d_gene: NA; CDR3aa: CASSFGGTNEKLFF; CDR3nt: TGTGCCAGCAGCTTCGGGGGAACTAATGAAAAACTGTTTTTT
v_gene: TRBV29-1; j_gene: TRBJ1-3; abundance: NA; d_gene: NA; CDR3aa: CSVDQGGNTIYF; CDR3nt: TGCAGCGTTGATCAGGGGGGAAACACCATATATTTT
v_gene: TRBV5-6; j_gene: TRBJ2-7; abundance: NA; d_gene: NA; CDR3aa: CASSLAGQGKDEQYF; CDR3nt: TGTGCCAGCAGCTTGGCCGGGCAGGGGAAAGACGAGCAGTACTTC
v_gene: TRBV30; j_gene: TRBJ1-6; abundance: NA; d_gene: NA; CDR3aa: CAWSTRATGGSSLHF; CDR3nt: TGTGCCTGGAGTACGCGAGCCACGGGGGGTAGTTCCCTCCACTTT
v_gene: TRBV6-5; j_gene: TRBJ2-1; abundance: NA; d_gene: NA; CDR3aa: CASSYVGAYGEQFF; CDR3nt: TGTGCCAGCAGTTACGTGGGAGCATATGGTGAGCAGTTCTTC
v_gene: TRBV4-3; j_gene: TRBJ1-1; abundance: NA; d_gene: TRBD1; CDR3aa: CASSQGQFVLNTEAFF; CDR3nt: TGCGCCAGCAGCCAGGGACAGTTTGTTTTGAACACTGAAGCTTTCTTT
v_gene: TRBV6-1; j_gene: TRBJ2-7; abundance: NA; d_gene: NA; CDR3aa: CASSEQDTYEQYF; CDR3nt: TGTGCCAGCAGTGAGCAGGACACCTACGAGCAGTACTTC
v_gene: TRBV7-9; j_gene: TRBJ1-1; abundance: NA; d_gene: TRBD1; CDR3aa: CASKTGGDAEAFF; CDR3nt: TGTGCCAGCAAGACAGGGGGTGACGCTGAAGCTTTCTTT
v_gene: TRBV6-4; j_gene: TRBJ2-1; abundance: NA; d_gene: NA; CDR3aa: CASRREHPYNEQFF; CDR3nt: TGTGCCAGCAGACGGGAGCACCCCTACAATGAGCAGTTCTTC
v_gene: TRBV2; j_gene: TRBJ2-1; abundance: NA; d_gene: NA; CDR3aa: CASSGEPGLRFNEQFF; CDR3nt: TGTGCCAGCAGTGGAGAACCGGGACTGAGATTCAATGAGCAGTTCTTC
v_gene: TRBV2; j_gene: TRBJ2-1; abundance: NA; d_gene: NA; CDR3aa: CASTSPYLYNEQFF; CDR3nt: TGTGCCAGCACTAGCCCCTACTTGTACAATGAGCAGTTCTTC
v_gene: TRBV5-4; j_gene: TRBJ1-6; abundance: NA; d_gene: TRBD1; CDR3aa: CASSLGQGNSPLHF; CDR3nt: TGTGCCAGCAGCCTGGGACAGGGTAATTCACCCCTCCACTTT
v_gene: TRBV19; j_gene: TRBJ2-2; abundance: NA; d_gene: TRBD2; CDR3aa: CASKIAGKTGELFF; CDR3nt: TGTGCCAGTAAGATAGCGGGAAAAACCGGGGAGCTGTTTTTT
v_gene: TRBV5-4; j_gene: TRBJ2-5; abundance: NA; d_gene: TRBD2; CDR3aa: CASSLDGGTQETQYF; CDR3nt: TGTGCCAGCAGCTTAGACGGGGGGACCCAAGAGACCCAGTACTTC
v_gene: TRBV11-2; j_gene: TRBJ2-5; abundance: NA; d_gene: NA; CDR3aa: CASSLLNSPSGSQYF; CDR3nt: TGTGCCAGCAGCTTACTTAATTCACCGTCGGGTTCGCAGTACTTC
v_gene: TRBV5-1; j_gene: TRBJ1-2; abundance: NA; d_gene: NA; CDR3aa: CASSSSGTPLEGYTF; CDR3nt: TGCGCCAGCAGCTCCTCCGGGACACCTCTCGAGGGCTACACCTTC
v_gene: TRBV28; j_gene: TRBJ2-7; abundance: NA; d_gene: TRBD1; CDR3aa: CASSLVGQGASEQYF; CDR3nt: TGTGCCAGCAGTTTAGTAGGACAGGGGGCCTCCGAGCAGTACTTC
v_gene: TRBV5-6; j_gene: TRBJ1-1; abundance: NA; d_gene: NA; CDR3aa: CASSVGRGTEAFF; CDR3nt: TGTGCCAGCAGCGTGGGGAGAGGGACTGAAGCTTTCTTT
v_gene: TRBV7-2; j_gene: TRBJ2-1; abundance: NA; d_gene: NA; CDR3aa: CASSLGQDKQFF; CDR3nt: TGTGCCAGCAGCTTAGGGCAGGACAAGCAGTTCTTC
v_gene: TRBV2; j_gene: TRBJ2-7; abundance: NA; d_gene: NA; CDR3aa: CASRVTGAYEQYF; CDR3nt: TGTGCCAGCAGGGTGACAGGAGCCTACGAGCAGTACTTC
v_gene: TRBV16; j_gene: TRBJ1-4; abundance: NA; d_gene: NA; CDR3aa: CASSQSLSTGDEKLFF; CDR3nt: TGTGCCAGCAGCCAATCGCTGAGTACCGGAGATGAAAAACTGTTTTTT
v_gene: TRBV19; j_gene: TRBJ2-1; abundance: NA; d_gene: NA; CDR3aa: CASSRGVAYNEQFF; CDR3nt: TGTGCCAGTAGTAGGGGGGTCGCCTACAATGAGCAGTTCTTC
v_gene: TRBV30; j_gene: TRBJ2-5; abundance: NA; d_gene: TRBD1; CDR3aa: CAWSDRAQTQYF; CDR3nt: TGTGCCTGGAGCGACAGGGCGCAGACCCAGTACTTC
v_gene: TRBV5-6; j_gene: TRBJ2-7; abundance: NA; d_gene: NA; CDR3aa: CASSRITAYEQYF; CDR3nt: TGTGCCAGCAGCCGCATCACAGCCTACGAGCAGTACTTC
v_gene: TRBV5-4; j_gene: TRBJ1-4; abundance: NA; d_gene: TRBD1; CDR3aa: CASSLAGQGDEKLFF; CDR3nt: TGTGCCAGCAGCTTGGCGGGACAGGGAGATGAAAAACTGTTTTTT
v_gene: TRBV2; j_gene: TRBJ2-2; abundance: NA; d_gene: TRBD1; CDR3aa: CASSPDRTNTGELFF; CDR3nt: TGTGCCAGCAGCCCGGACAGGACGAACACCGGGGAGCTGTTTTTT
v_gene: TRBV7-6; j_gene: TRBJ1-5; abundance: few; d_gene: NA; CDR3aa: CASSLGGLNQPQHF; CDR3nt: TGTGCCAGCAGCTTAGGAGGCCTAAATCAGCCCCAGCATTTT
v_gene: TRBV18; j_gene: TRBJ1-4; abundance: NA; d_gene: TRBD1; CDR3aa: CASSQPTGATNEKLFF; CDR3nt: TGTGCCAGCTCACAGCCAACAGGGGCAACTAATGAAAAACTGTTTTTT
v_gene: TRBV9; j_gene: TRBJ1-1; abundance: few; d_gene: NA; CDR3aa: CASSVRDSIKNTEAFF; CDR3nt: TGTGCCAGCAGCGTAAGAGACAGCATAAAGAACACTGAAGCTTTCTTT
v_gene: TRBV13; j_gene: TRBJ2-7; abundance: NA; d_gene: TRBD2; CDR3aa: CASSFRGRSYEQYF; CDR3nt: TGTGCCAGCAGCTTCCGCGGGAGGTCCTACGAGCAGTACTTC